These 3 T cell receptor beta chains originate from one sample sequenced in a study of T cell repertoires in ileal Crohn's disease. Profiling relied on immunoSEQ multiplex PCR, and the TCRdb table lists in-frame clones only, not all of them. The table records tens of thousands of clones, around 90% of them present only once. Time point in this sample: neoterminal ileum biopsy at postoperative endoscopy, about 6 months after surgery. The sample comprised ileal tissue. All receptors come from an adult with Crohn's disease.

As DNA, the CDR3 is TGTGCCAGCAGCCCAGCCGGGGTGCGGGAGACCCAGTACTTC. Translation: CASSPAGVRETQYF. The V call is TRBV7-2, the J call TRBJ2-5; TRBD2 might be the D (5 bases). CDR1 SGHTA and CDR2 FQGNSA come from the germline V gene. The CDR3 spans 14 residues. Trimming took 5 bases from V and 5 from J, leaving 15 bases between them.

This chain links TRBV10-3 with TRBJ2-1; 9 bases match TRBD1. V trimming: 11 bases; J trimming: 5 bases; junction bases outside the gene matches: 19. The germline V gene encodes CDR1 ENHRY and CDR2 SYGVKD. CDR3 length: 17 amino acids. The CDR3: CAASPVSGTGKNNEQFF. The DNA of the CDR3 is TGTGCCGCATCCCCCGTCTCCGGGACAGGGAAAAACAATGAGCAGTTCTTC.

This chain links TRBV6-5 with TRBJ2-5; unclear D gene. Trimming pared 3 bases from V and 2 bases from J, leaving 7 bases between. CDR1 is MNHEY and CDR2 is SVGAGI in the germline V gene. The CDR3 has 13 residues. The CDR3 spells CASSYQLQETQYF. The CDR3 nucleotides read TGTGCCAGCAGTTATCAACTTCAAGAGACCCAGTACTTC.